Listed below are T cell receptor beta chains from one sample, sequenced in a study of beta chain features in type 1 diabetes. Assay used: immunoSEQ multiplex PCR; TCRdb lists only in-frame clones, some missing. This sample has hundreds of thousands of clones, with about an eighth found just once. What was sequenced was naive CD4+ T cells from blood. These receptors were collected from a woman between 18 and 29 years old in good health. Both conserved end residues are trimmed from each CDR3. Each record gives: J gene, V gene, CDR3 protein.

TRBJ2-3	TRBV6-6	ASSYSTTGQTQY
TRBJ2-5	TRBV9	ASSPGRETQY
TRBJ2-3	TRBV6-1	ASSVAGSTDTQY
TRBJ2-5	TRBV6-5	ASSYSQETQY
TRBJ2-5	TRBV18	ASSVSLQETQY
TRBJ2-1	TRBV9	ASSPPGLTYNEQF
TRBJ2-1	TRBV4-1	ASSQGTVVRYNEQF
TRBJ1-2	TRBV5-1	ASSQTESNYGYT
TRBJ2-3	TRBV2	ASSRGTSGSTDTQY
TRBJ2-6	TRBV10-2	ASSEYRVAGANVLT
TRBJ2-1	TRBV7-9	ASKAEQF
TRBJ2-1	TRBV7-9	ASSPPGTGSLSEQF
TRBJ2-3	TRBV7-2	ASSLVVASADTQY
TRBJ2-3	TRBV2	ATNRDMDTQY
TRBJ1-5	TRBV7-2	ASSLVQGARNQPQH
TRBJ1-2	TRBV14	ASSQDRGVNYGYT
TRBJ2-3	TRBV5-4	ASSHGQGPDTQY
TRBJ2-5	TRBV9	ASSRRQGPAGETQY
TRBJ2-7	TRBV29-1	SAQSQGSNEQY
TRBJ2-5	TRBV7-8	ASSLYGQQETQY
TRBJ2-1	TRBV7-6	ASSLTELAGANEQF
TRBJ1-2	TRBV19	ASSARQSYGYT
TRBJ2-2	TRBV29-1	SAARFPNTGELF
TRBJ1-5	TRBV6-1	ASSEALIGNQPQH
TRBJ2-5	TRBV15	ATSRGGGETQY
TRBJ1-4	TRBV4-3	ASSQGRANEKLF
TRBJ1-1	TRBV29-1	SADRGLGAF
TRBJ2-5	TRBV15	ATSRDPSQETQY
TRBJ2-3	TRBV9	ASSVGTGGTDTQY
TRBJ1-2	TRBV4-3	ASSHGQGSGYT
TRBJ2-5	TRBV2	ASIRGVGTQY
TRBJ1-6	TRBV5-1	ASSLERGNSPLH
TRBJ2-5	TRBV7-3	ASSSGTGSRETQY
TRBJ2-7	TRBV7-2	ASSTLSYEQY
TRBJ2-6	TRBV5-6	ASRPGISGANVLT
TRBJ1-1	TRBV4-1	ASSQPDRALTEAF
TRBJ1-1	TRBV30	AWSVLPGAEAF
TRBJ2-6	TRBV15	ATSRDPLASGVSSGANVLT
TRBJ1-4	TRBV7-6	ATSGYRGVNEKLF
TRBJ1-3	TRBV7-2	ASAVGGGNTIY